The T cell receptor (beta chain) under discussion was sequenced for a study of cytomegalovirus exposure and HLA in healthy donors. PCR primers comprised 60 Vbeta and 13 Jbeta primers. Profiled with immunoSEQ multiplex PCR; TCRdb holds only in-frame clones, not every one. The table shows fewer than 100,000 clones, with approximately 7.6% occurring only once. The sample consisted of PBMCs. The receptor comes from a man aged 50-59 years in good health and CMV-seronegative.

The CDR3 loop is CASISQGCQPQHF. CDR3 nucleotide sequence: TGCGCCAGCATCTCACAGGGTTGTCAGCCCCAGCATTTT. V gene TRBV4-1 combines with J gene TRBJ1-5; maybe TRBD1 (6 bases). Trimming took off 7 bases at V and 6 bases at J, with 13 bases between the two ends. The CDR3 consists of 13 residues. CDR1 is MGHRA, CDR2 YSYEKL, per germline.